This is a list of T cell receptor beta chains from one sample in a study of response to subunit inactivated influenza vaccine. TCRdb called the RT-PCR reads again in MiXCR, with one record for every CDR3 protein. The data hold 500,000 or so distinct CDR3 sequences, with about 17% observed a single time. The sample in question was CD4+ T cells sorted from PBMCs, obtained roughly 24 months after vaccination. These receptors all stem from a man aged 45-69 years who received an inactivated influenza vaccine. CDR3s leave out the opening cysteine and the closing phenylalanine or tryptophan. The order of the fields is V gene, CDR3 length, J gene, CDR3 protein.

TRBV4-1	12	TRBJ1-6	ASSQEQGLSPIH
TRBV12-3/TRBV12-4	12	TRBJ2-1	ASSLALAYNEQF
TRBV20-1	12	TRBJ1-2	STNSGQGSFGYT
TRBV20-1	14	TRBJ2-7	SARDSIGAGTYEQY
TRBV5-1	11	TRBJ1-4	ASSLGDSEKLF
TRBV5-1	13	TRBJ1-6	ASSGGRDRHSPLH
TRBV11-2	14	TRBJ2-5	ASSLVVLSTQETQY
TRBV15	14	TRBJ2-5	ATSRATWVFQETQY
TRBV20-1	11	TRBJ1-1	SARSGVNTEAF
TRBV7-9	13	TRBJ1-6	ASSPGGGRNSPLH
TRBV5-1	12	TRBJ2-2	ASSPLVDTGELF
TRBV20-1	14	TRBJ2-5	SASPPIAGEEETQY
TRBV11-2	12	TRBJ2-5	ASSLDWGGQTQY
TRBV5-1	13	TRBJ2-5	ASSLPDTVQETQY
TRBV9	12	TRBJ2-1	ASGDRSPANEQF
TRBV3-1	15	TRBJ1-6	ACSQSSARTGNSPLH
TRBV20-1	11	TRBJ2-7	SAARDRVYEQY
TRBV5-1	11	TRBJ1-1	ASNRADNTEAF
TRBV30	11	TRBJ1-1	AWTKGVYTEAF
TRBV6-1	13	TRBJ1-6	ASRLNRGVNSPLH
TRBV20-1	15	TRBJ1-2	SARGPGTGTTNYGYT
TRBV12-3/TRBV12-4	11	TRBJ2-7	ASSFANSYEQY
TRBV2	14	TRBJ2-1	ASSDKVAGLYNEQF
TRBV7-2	11	TRBJ2-1	ASSFLLKNEQF
TRBV12-3/TRBV12-4	13	TRBJ1-5	ASSPTGPRDQPQH
TRBV29-1	11	TRBJ1-3	SVRKSSGNTIY
TRBV7-2	12	TRBJ2-7	ASSLEAASYEQY
TRBV10-3	13	TRBJ1-1	AIRGPGALNTEAF
TRBV6-2/TRBV6-3	16	TRBJ1-1	ASSYRIYRGRMNTEAF
TRBV4-2	16	TRBJ2-1	ASSPNSPVGLISNEQF
TRBV18	14	TRBJ2-7	ASSPAGTGALYEQY
TRBV27	13	TRBJ2-3	ASSFQGRSTDTQY
TRBV6-2/TRBV6-3	13	TRBJ2-3	ASAPHGAGTDTQY
TRBV6-5	16	TRBJ2-1	ASSYAQKAGGHNNEQF
TRBV4-2	15	TRBJ2-3	ASSQDRLAGPRDTQY
TRBV19	13	TRBJ1-1	ASSIVGTANTEAF